This TCR beta chain was profiled in a study of cytomegalovirus exposure and HLA in healthy donors. With respect to this clone: Its target is unknown.

V lost 2 bases and J lost 2; bases outside the gene matches: 7. Germline V gene data show CDR1 as SGHRS and CDR2 as YFSETQ. The CDR3 is 16 amino acids. The PCR was carried out with 60 Vbeta primers and 13 Jbeta primers. Using immunoSEQ multiplex PCR, the repertoire was profiled, and TCRdb retains in-frame clones only, with some absent. The table lists over 150,000 clones, roughly 78% of them singletons, with about 13% in the top ten. Study-level results: The study listed under 200 cytomegalovirus-associated TCR beta chains.

This sequence originates from a woman aged 45-60 years in good health and CMV-seropositive. The sequenced sample was PBMCs. The chain combines TRBV5-1 with TRBJ1-5; the match to TRBD1 covers 7 bases. The CDR3 loop reads CASSFPTGTGNQPQHF. The CDR3 bases are TGCGCCAGCAGCTTCCCTACCGGGACAGGCAATCAGCCCCAGCATTTT.